The 14 T cell receptor beta chains below all came from one sample that was sequenced in a study of response to subunit inactivated influenza vaccine. TCRdb reprocessed the RT-PCR reads with MiXCR, giving one entry per CDR3 protein. This sample has about 520,000 distinct CDR3 sequences, with roughly 25% found just once. This sample comprised CD4+ T cells sorted from PBMCs, obtained around 5 days after vaccination. All receptors derive from a man in his fifties who received an inactivated influenza vaccine.

This clonotype was observed once. The gene calls are TRBV10-2 and TRBJ2-4, with TRBD1 as a possible D gene (6 bases). The CDR3 loop spans 13 amino acids. V was trimmed by 0 bases and J by 9 bases, leaving 9 bases between them. CDR1 WSHSY and CDR2 SAAADI come from the germline V gene. In DNA form, the CDR3 reads TGCGCCAGCAGTGAGTCTACAGGGAGCATTCAGTACTTC. Translating it yields CASSESTGSIQYF.

This clonotype was seen only a few times. J is TRBJ1-5 and V is TRBV4-2; unclear D gene. This CDR3 is 14 amino acids long. Germline CDR1 LGHNA, CDR2 YNFKEQ. V was cut by 3 bases and J by 3 bases, with 9 bases left in between. The CDR3 is CASSHRGDNQPQHF. In nucleotides, the CDR3 is TGTGCCAGCAGCCACCGGGGAGACAATCAGCCCCAGCATTTT.

J is TRBJ2-2 and V is TRBV4-3; 8 nucleotides agree with TRBD1. Per the germline V gene, CDR1 is LGHNA and CDR2 is YSLEER. J was trimmed by 8 bases and V by 1 base; bases with no gene match: 9. This CDR3 has 16 residues. This chain's CDR3 is CASSQGPRGLRGELFF. For the CDR3, the DNA is TGCGCCAGCAGCCAAGGCCCCAGGGGGCTAAGAGGGGAGCTGTTTTTT.

This chain connects TRBV7-2 to TRBJ1-3, with D possibly TRBD1 on 5 matching bases. Germline CDR1 reads SGHTA; CDR2 reads FQGNSA. CDR3 length: 17 amino acids. With 2 bases removed from V and 6 bases from J, the gap between germline ends came to 20 bases. CDR3 DNA: TGTGCCAGCAGCTTATGGGGGGTCCGGGGGGAGCTAAACACCATATATTTT. It yields the protein CASSLWGVRGELNTIYF.

This chain uses TRBV7-8 with TRBJ1-5, with unresolved D. V dropped 5 bases and J dropped 4 bases, with 9 bases sitting between them. In germline, CDR1 is SGHVS, CDR2 FQNEAQ. CDR3 length equals 13 residues. CDR3 sequence: CASSGSLNQPQHF. Here the CDR3 DNA reads TGTGCCAGCAGCGGGTCCCTAAATCAGCCCCAGCATTTT.

This clonotype was counted between two and nine times. The chain combines TRBV6-1 with TRBJ1-6; TRBD1 aligns across 7 bases. After removal of 6 bases from V and 9 bases from J, the junction contained 8 bases not matched to a gene. This CDR3 is 14 amino acids long. The V gene's germline CDR1 is MNHNS and CDR2 SASEGT. The CDR3 DNA reads TGTGCCAGCAGGACAGGGACGCCGGGTTCACCCCTCCACTTT. This translates into CASRTGTPGSPLHF.

V is TRBV18 and J is TRBJ2-7, with TRBD2 matching over 13 bases. CDR1 and CDR2 (germline): KGHSH, LQKENI. This CDR3 region has 16 residues. The V gene end was trimmed by 0 bases and the J gene end by 1 base; junction bases not matched to a gene: 0. The CDR3: CASSPPGLAGSYEQYF. CDR3 bases: TGTGCCAGCTCACCACCGGGACTAGCGGGATCCTACGAGCAGTACTTC.

This clonotype was detected only a few times. The rearrangement joins TRBV27 to TRBJ2-1, with D perhaps TRBD2 (6 bases). V was clipped by 3 bases and J by 10 bases, with 10 bases between them. Looked up from germline, CDR1 is MNHEY and CDR2 is SMNVEV (reference sequence). This CDR3 comprises 12 residues. This CDR3 is CASSFLGGEQFF. CDR3 sequence (DNA): TGTGCCAGCAGTTTCCTAGGAGGGGAGCAGTTCTTC.

This clonotype was detected only a few times. CDR3 sequence (DNA): TGCAGCGTTGGGAGTATGACCGGGGAGCTGTTTTTT. It encodes CSVGSMTGELFF. J is TRBJ2-2 and V is TRBV29-1, with no clear D. This CDR3 region has 12 residues. Trimming removed 4 bases from V and 5 bases from J, with 8 bases in between. CDR1 and CDR2 from the germline V gene are SQVTM and ANQGSEA.

This sequence joins TRBV10-3 and TRBJ1-6; a weak D match, TRBD1 (5 bases). V gave up 6 bases and J gave up 8 bases, with 14 bases separating them. CDR3 size: 14 residues. Germline assignment: CDR1 ENHRY and CDR2 SYGVKD. CDR3 DNA sequence: TGTGCCATCAGCGCTCAGGGCTTGGATTCACCCCTCCACTTT. Protein product: CAISAQGLDSPLHF.

This chain joins TRBV20-1 and TRBJ2-3; D is possibly TRBD2 (5 bases). The CDR3 is made up of 14 amino acids. Germline lookup yields CDR1 DFQATT and CDR2 SNEGSKA (reference sequence). Between the trimmed V and J ends, which lost 0 bases and 12 bases, there was a span of 19 bases. CDR3 DNA sequence: TGCAGTGCTAGAGATTTGGGTTCCCGGGAACTACAGTATTTT. Translating gives CSARDLGSRELQYF.

The chain recombines TRBV10-1 with TRBJ2-7; D remains ambiguous. Germline-derived CDR1 and CDR2 are WNHNN and SYGVQD (reference sequence). V was shortened by 3 bases and J by 4 bases, with 4 bases between the two germline ends. This CDR3 contains 11 residues. DNA for the CDR3: TGCGCCAGCAGTGAAGATTACGAGCAGTACTTC. Amino acids: CASSEDYEQYF.

This clonotype was recorded a few times. The chain has TRBV30 and TRBJ2-3; a weak D match, TRBD2 (6 bases). The CDR3 sequence is 14 residues long. The germline V and J ends were trimmed by 3 bases and 0 bases, with 10 bases remaining between them. CDR1 is GTSNPN and CDR2 is SVGIG in the germline V gene (reference sequence). The CDR3 is CAWRIAASTDTQYF. As DNA, the CDR3 is TGTGCCTGGAGGATAGCGGCTAGCACAGATACGCAGTATTTT.

This clonotype was seen a few times. The chain has TRBV4-1 and TRBJ2-5, with a possible D match to TRBD1 (5 bases). The CDR3 totals 15 residues. V was cut by 7 bases and J by 4 bases, with 19 bases left in between. Germline CDR1 MGHRA, CDR2 YSYEKL. This CDR3 reads CASTPAKSQGETQYF. CDR3 nucleotide sequence: TGCGCCAGCACCCCAGCCAAGTCTCAGGGAGAGACCCAGTACTTC.